Presented here are 27 T cell receptor beta chains from one specimen sequenced in a study of T cell repertoires in cytomegalovirus infection. TCRdb processed the reads anew with MiXCR; each CDR3 protein has one entry. This sample yields tens of thousands of distinct CDR3 sequences, of which 20% to 25% are seen a single time; approximately 90% belongs to the top ten. Their antigens remain unidentified. This specimen consisted of CD8+ T cells from cultured PBMCs, obtained from culture after CMV antigen stimulation. Receptor source: a human donor in good health (CMV status not recorded). Some clones in this sample may be carry-over from other donors' samples.

The chain combines TRBV6-5 with TRBJ1-2; 8 positions match TRBD1. V was clipped by 6 bases and J by 8 bases; unmatched bases: 8. This CDR3 has 13 residues. Germline loops: CDR1 MNHEY, CDR2 SVGAGI. The CDR3 sequence: CASSSSTGAGYTF. DNA of the CDR3: TGTGCCAGCAGCTCTTCGACAGGGGCCGGCTACACCTTC.

The table lists this clonotype with a few counts. The chain combines TRBV5-4 with TRBJ2-2; TRBD1 aligns across 7 bases. The CDR3 has 14 residues. The germline V gene has CDR1 SGHNT and CDR2 YYREEE (reference sequence). V gave up 2 bases and J gave up 5 bases; unmatched junction bases: 3. The CDR3 region has the DNA TGTGCCAGCAGCTTTAGGGACAGAACCGGGGAGCTGTTTTTT. Its protein is CASSFRDRTGELFF.

The gene calls are TRBV7-9 and TRBJ2-7; D call uncertain. The germline CDR1 and CDR2 sequences are SEHNR and FQNEAQ (reference sequence). The V end lost 4 bases, the J end lost 1 base, and 26 bases lay between the germline ends. This CDR3 has 19 amino acids. The CDR3 DNA is TGTGCCAGCAGCTCAGTATCGACAAACCTAGAGGACCTTTCCTACGAGCAGTACTTC. Amino acids: CASSSVSTNLEDLSYEQYF.

The chain has TRBV7-3 and TRBJ1-4; D possibly corresponds to TRBD1 (6 bases). With 2 bases removed from V and 8 bases from J, the gap between germline ends came to 24 bases. Germline V gene sequence: CDR1 SGHTA, CDR2 FQGTGA. The CDR3 length is 18 residues. DNA of the CDR3: TGTGCCAGCAGCTTATGGGTTTCGGGGGCCGTCGGTGGAGAAAAACTGTTTTTT. This gives the protein CASSLWVSGAVGGEKLFF.

This clonotype occurred a few times. The V call is TRBV12-3 or TRBV12-4, the J call TRBJ1-1; the D gene is possibly TRBD1 (6 bases). V was clipped by 7 bases and J by 5 bases, with 17 bases between them. CDR3 length: 14 amino acids. CDR3 nucleotides: TGTGCCAGCAATCCAACCCCACAGGGAACTGAAGCTTTCTTT. Translated, it gives CASNPTPQGTEAFF.

This clonotype was observed a few times. This rearrangement joins TRBV19 to TRBJ1-1; D not certain. V was clipped by 7 bases and J by 7 bases, with 13 bases between them. Germline V lookup: CDR1 LNHDA, CDR2 SQIVND (reference sequence). This CDR3 region has 12 residues. The CDR3 sequence: CASTADGDEAFF. The DNA for the CDR3 is TGTGCCAGTACCGCGGACGGGGATGAAGCTTTCTTT.

This clonotype occurred a few times. This chain joins TRBV27 and TRBJ2-1; D might be TRBD1 (5 bases). Trimming took off 2 bases at V and 7 bases at J, with 9 bases between the two ends. The germline V gene has CDR1 MNHEY and CDR2 SMNVEV (reference sequence). This CDR3 contains 13 residues. CDR3 nucleotide sequence: TGTGCCAGCAGTTTAGCCAGGGTGAATGAGCAGTTCTTC. The encoded protein is CASSLARVNEQFF.

The V and J genes are TRBV11-1 and TRBJ2-1, with 7 bases aligning to TRBD1. Germline CDR1 is SGHAT and CDR2 is FQDESV (reference sequence). This CDR3 comprises 12 residues. After removal of 6 bases from V and 10 bases from J, the junction contained 6 bases not matched to a gene. CDR3 nucleotide sequence: TGTGCCAGCAGTCCCGACAGGGACGAGCAGTTCTTC. Translating it yields CASSPDRDEQFF.

CDR3 in DNA: TGTGCCAGCAGCTTAGTGTTTAGCGGGAGCCGGAATGAGCAGTTCTTC. It is translated as CASSLVFSGSRNEQFF. The chain joins TRBV7-6 to TRBJ2-1, with 9 bases lining up with TRBD2. Germline lookup yields CDR1 SGHVS and CDR2 FNYEAQ. V was clipped by 1 base and J by 7 bases; unmatched bases: 8. The CDR3 runs 16 residues.

J is TRBJ1-5 and V is TRBV7-9; D remains ambiguous. Looked up from germline, CDR1 is SEHNR and CDR2 is FQNEAQ (reference sequence). The CDR3 loop spans 14 amino acids. The V end was cut by 8 bases, the J end by 1 base, with 12 bases between. The CDR3: CASSSTDSNQPQHF. CDR3 DNA sequence: TGTGCCAGCTCTTCTACGGACAGCAATCAGCCCCAGCATTTT.

This clonotype was seen a handful of times. J is TRBJ2-3 and V is TRBV12-3 or TRBV12-4, with 7 nucleotides matching TRBD1. This CDR3 is built from 14 residues. The ends lost 8 bases at V and 2 bases at J; junction bases unmatched: 7. The CDR3 region has the DNA TGTGCCAGCGGTGGACAGGACACCACAGATACGCAGTATTTT. Protein product: CASGGQDTTDTQYF.

This chain joins TRBV6-2 or TRBV6-3 and TRBJ2-1; 11 nucleotides line up with TRBD2. V was clipped by 11 bases and J by 6 bases; unmatched bases: 15. The CDR3 consists of 16 residues. The germline V gene has CDR1 MNHEY and CDR2 SVGEGT. In nucleotides, the CDR3 is TGTGCCCGCACCAATAGCGGGGGGGCTCGTGGCAATGAGCAGTTCTTC. Protein sequence: CARTNSGGARGNEQFF.

This clonotype has just a few counts. The chain uses TRBV6-2 or TRBV6-3 and TRBJ2-7, with TRBD2 matching over 12 bases. Germline loops: CDR1 MNHEY, CDR2 SVGEGT. V was pared by 7 bases and J by 2 bases, with 6 bases of the junction left unmatched. The CDR3 sequence is 15 residues long. The CDR3 loop reads CASTTLAGGTYEQYF. In DNA form, the CDR3 reads TGTGCCAGCACGACACTAGCGGGAGGAACCTACGAGCAGTACTTC.

This clonotype was found a few times. The genes are TRBV7-8 and TRBJ2-3; 7 bases align to TRBD1. Per the germline V gene, CDR1 is SGHVS and CDR2 is FQNEAQ. There are 16 residues in the CDR3. V lost 1 base and J lost 0; bases outside the gene matches: 4. CDR3 region: CASSLVGQKSTDTQYF. For the CDR3, the DNA is TGTGCCAGCAGCTTAGTGGGACAGAAAAGCACAGATACGCAGTATTTT.

The V gene is TRBV7-6, the J gene TRBJ2-1; D is ambiguous. Germline CDR1 is SGHVS and CDR2 is FNYEAQ. This CDR3 is built from 12 residues. Trimming took off 2 bases at V and 4 bases at J, with 3 bases between the two ends. The CDR3 nucleotides read TGTGCCAGCAGCTTATCTTACAATGAGCAGTTCTTC. Translated: CASSLSYNEQFF. The variable domain in full, with the rest retrieved from reference TRBV7-6 and TRBJ2-1, is GAGVSQSPRYKVTKRGQDVALRCDPISGHVSLYWYRQALGQGPEFLTYFNYEAQQDKSGLPNDRFSAERPEGSISTLTIQRTEQRDSAMYRCASSLSYNEQFFGPGTRLTVL.

This clonotype was observed at least ten times. The rearrangement links TRBV12-3 or TRBV12-4 to TRBJ1-1; D gene unclear. This CDR3 has 14 residues. V shed 3 bases and J shed 7 bases, with 15 bases lying between them. In DNA, the CDR3 is TGTGCCAGCAGTTTCGGCGGCCACACGGTTGAAGCTTTCTTT. Translation: CASSFGGHTVEAFF.

In its sample, this clonotype was seen many times. The V and J genes are TRBV2 and TRBJ1-1, with D possibly TRBD1 on 5 matching bases. Germline CDR1 and CDR2: SNHLY and FYNNEI. V lost 5 bases and J 7 bases, leaving 14 bases between the germline ends. The CDR3 is 13 amino acids. CDR3 nucleotide sequence: TGTGCCAGCAGTTGGCAGGGAACAGTTGAAGCTTTCTTT. Protein sequence: CASSWQGTVEAFF.

The chain couples TRBV7-6 to TRBJ2-1; 7 bases map to TRBD2. Germline V lookup: CDR1 SGHVS, CDR2 FNYEAQ. The V gene end was trimmed by 2 bases and the J gene end by 5 bases; junction bases not matched to a gene: 9. CDR3 length: 16 residues. CDR3 nucleotide sequence: TGTGCCAGCAGCTTAAGGCCGACTAGCCGGGACAATGAGCAGTTCTTC. Translated, it gives CASSLRPTSRDNEQFF.

V gene TRBV7-8 combines with J gene TRBJ2-2; 15 nucleotides match TRBD2. The CDR3 contains 15 residues. V gave up 6 bases and J gave up 8 bases; unmatched junction bases: 4. Germline values: CDR1 SGHVS, CDR2 FQNEAQ. The CDR3 DNA reads TGTGCCAGCAGGGAAGGGACTAGCGGGGGGGGGGAGCTGTTTTTT. Its translation is CASREGTSGGGELFF.

This clonotype was found a few times. The chain has TRBV7-2 and TRBJ2-7; a weak D match, TRBD1 (6 bases). V lost 1 base and J 9 bases, leaving 22 bases between the germline ends. Germline CDR1 and CDR2: SGHTA and FQGNSA. This CDR3 comprises 16 residues. CDR3 protein: CASSLVVWQPGVGQYF. DNA of the CDR3: TGTGCCAGCAGCTTAGTGGTTTGGCAGCCAGGGGTCGGGCAGTACTTC.

The rearrangement uses TRBV6-2 or TRBV6-3 and TRBJ1-2; D is possibly TRBD1 (5 bases). The CDR3 totals 15 residues. CDR1 MNHEY and CDR2 SVGEGT come from the germline V gene. The ends were cut back, 3 bases at V and 5 bases at J, with 16 bases in the middle. CDR3: CASSYLTSGSYGYTF. In DNA, the CDR3 is TGTGCCAGCAGTTATCTGACGTCAGGGAGTTATGGCTACACCTTC.

This clonotype was counted a few times. CDR3 DNA sequence: TGTGCCAGCAGCTTAGTGCTAGCGGGAGAGGACAATGAGCAGTTCTTC. It is translated as CASSLVLAGEDNEQFF. The chain is built from TRBV11-2 and TRBJ2-1, with 10 nucleotides matching TRBD2. The ends lost 1 base at V and 5 bases at J; junction bases unmatched: 5. The CDR3 spans 16 residues. Germline V lookup: CDR1 SGHAT, CDR2 FQNNGV.

The chain carries TRBV7-2 and TRBJ2-7; 7 bases are shared with TRBD2. Germline CDR1 is SGHTA and CDR2 is FQGNSA. The J segment lost 3 bases and the V segment lost 6 bases, leaving 11 bases of the junction unmatched. This CDR3 has 15 amino acids. CDR3 region: CASSRTGTTSYEQYF. The CDR3 DNA follows: TGTGCCAGCAGTCGAACCGGGACTACCAGCTACGAGCAGTACTTC.

This clonotype was recorded at least ten times. The V call is TRBV7-9, the J call TRBJ2-1, with no clear D. Trimming left V 2 bases short and J 0 bases short, with 17 bases between. CDR1 SEHNR and CDR2 FQNEAQ come from the germline V gene (reference sequence). The CDR3 totals 18 residues. The CDR3 nucleotides are TGTGCCAGCAGCTTAAGAACTTTGTCTCCACTCTCCTACAATGAGCAGTTCTTC. Protein: CASSLRTLSPLSYNEQFF.

The chain carries TRBV11-3 and TRBJ2-7; 11 nucleotides line up with TRBD1. The ends lost 1 base at V and 3 bases at J; junction bases unmatched: 5. Germline CDR1 is SGHNT and CDR2 is YENEEA. The CDR3 sequence is 16 residues long. The CDR3 DNA sequence: TGTGCCAGCAGCTTAGGAACGGGACAGGGGGACTACGAGCAGTACTTC. Its translation is CASSLGTGQGDYEQYF.

This chain connects TRBV7-2 to TRBJ1-3; D is undetermined. Germline assignment: CDR1 SGHTA and CDR2 FQGNSA. The CDR3 is 16 amino acids. V was pared by 5 bases and J by 0 bases, with 14 bases between. DNA for the CDR3: TGTGCCAGCAGCAACCACAGAACGCTCTCTGGAAACACCATATATTTT. Translation: CASSNHRTLSGNTIYF.

The chain employs TRBV4-1 and TRBJ2-5, with D uncertain. Germline CDR1 reads MGHRA; CDR2 reads YSYEKL. V was trimmed by 1 base and J by 5 bases, leaving 8 bases between them. The CDR3 loop spans 13 amino acids. CDR3 amino acids: CASSQVVAETQYF. The CDR3 DNA reads as TGCGCCAGCAGCCAAGTCGTTGCGGAGACCCAGTACTTC.